This passage covers 7 T cell receptor beta chains from one sample sequenced in a study of shared clonotypes between healthy human individuals. The repertoire was sequenced with immunoSEQ multiplex PCR; TCRdb's copy has only in-frame clones and lacks some. The sample holds more than 2 million clones; approximately 94% are singletons and the top ten take approximately 1.2%. The naive CD8 fraction comprised CD45RO-negative cells positively selected for CCR7 and excluded terminally differentiated effector memory CD45RA+ cells. Sequences were obtained from naive CD8+ T cells sorted from blood. These receptors were taken from a man aged 18 to 29 in good health.

The chain has TRBV6-1 and TRBJ1-2; D possibly corresponds to TRBD1 (6 bases). The V gene's germline CDR1 is MNHNS and CDR2 SASEGT. This CDR3 region has 13 residues. Trimming left V 3 bases short and J 8 bases short, with 13 bases between. This chain's CDR3 is CASSELQGGGYTF. DNA of the CDR3: TGTGCCAGCAGTGAGCTACAGGGTGGCGGCTACACCTTC.

For this clone: Germline and junction disagree at one end, which may indicate a read error. The rearrangement joins TRBV5-1 to TRBJ2-7, with TRBD1 identical over 9 bases. Germline loops: CDR1 SGHRS, CDR2 YFSETQ. The CDR3 has 11 amino acids. This CDR3 reads CASSLGDRVFF. DNA for the CDR3: TGCGCCAGCAGCTTGGGGGACAGGGTTTTCTTC.

The chain carries TRBV27 and TRBJ2-7; 9 bases agree with TRBD2. The junction had 5 bases not matched to a gene; V was cut back by 3 bases and J by 2 bases. The CDR3 loop spans 15 amino acids. CDR1 and CDR2 from the germline V gene are MNHEY and SMNVEV (reference sequence). The CDR3 DNA is TGTGCCAGCAGTTTCAGTGCGGGAGGGACCTACGAGCAGTACTTC. Translation: CASSFSAGGTYEQYF.

The chain links TRBV2 to TRBJ2-1, with D unresolved. Trimming took off 8 bases at V and 9 bases at J, with 8 bases between the two ends. The CDR3 totals 10 residues. Per the germline V gene, CDR1 is SNHLY and CDR2 is FYNNEI. CDR3 DNA sequence: TGTGCCAGCGGGTCCCTTGAGCAGTTCTTC. Its translation is CASGSLEQFF.

The chain couples TRBV5-6 to TRBJ1-3; the D is unclear. Trimming removed 0 bases from V and 0 bases from J, with 4 bases in between. CDR3 size: 14 residues. Germline assignment: CDR1 SGHDT and CDR2 YYEEEE. Here the CDR3 reads CASSLGISGNTIYF. CDR3 DNA: TGTGCCAGCAGCTTGGGTATCTCTGGAAACACCATATATTTT. The full variable domain, in which reference TRBV5-6 and TRBJ1-3 provide the parts outside the CDR3, is DAGVTQSPTHLIKTRGQQVTLRCSPKSGHDTVSWYQQALGQGPQFIFQYYEEEERQRGNFPDRFSGHQFPNYSSELNVNALLLGDSALYLCASSLGISGNTIYFGEGSWLTVV.

J is TRBJ2-7 and V is TRBV7-2, with D perhaps matching TRBD1 (6 bases). The CDR3 is 13 residues long. The V gene's germline CDR1 is SGHTA and CDR2 FQGNSA. The V end lost 3 bases, the J end lost 4 bases, and 10 bases lay between the germline ends. In DNA form, the CDR3 reads TGTGCCAGCAGCTTTGGGGGCGGTTACGAGCAGTACTTC. It translates to CASSFGGGYEQYF.

The genes are TRBV27 and TRBJ2-7; D unresolved. Germline CDR1 MNHEY, CDR2 SMNVEV (reference sequence). There are 14 residues in the CDR3. Trimming removed 0 bases from V and 5 bases from J, with 11 bases in between. The chain's CDR3 is CASSLSLAWDEQYF. The CDR3 nucleotides read TGTGCCAGCAGTTTATCCCTGGCTTGGGACGAGCAGTACTTC.